This T cell receptor beta chain was observed in a study of Graves' ophthalmopathy and Graves' hyperthyroidism. General study points: The model predicted progression of ophthalmopathy with a sensitivity of about 70%, and its specificity was roughly 77%. Most clonotypes expanded in thyroid above 0.001 frequency were present in blood too.

Stable hyperthyroidism meant no ophthalmopathy within 18 months of follow-up. PBMCs came from roughly 10 ml of fresh peripheral blood. Beta-chain TCR CDR3 regions were amplified from RNA transcripts. HTBI primers were used in a first-round RT-PCR, which preceded a second-round multiplex PCR. TCRdb fed the multiplex PCR reads into MiXCR, producing one record per CDR3 protein. The data hold 400,000 or so distinct CDR3 sequences, with 15% to 20% observed a single time. Notes on this clonotype: Antigen unknown.

CDR3 size: 17 residues. Germline-derived CDR1 and CDR2 are SGHAT and FQNNGV. The trim removed 5 bases at V and 6 bases at J, leaving 11 bases unmatched. V is TRBV11-2 and J is TRBJ2-2; TRBD1 aligns across 11 bases. The receptor was isolated from an adult woman with stable Graves' hyperthyroidism. The source material was peripheral blood. CDR3 coding DNA: TGTGCCAGCAGCCCCCTTCCGGGACAGGGGGGCGCCGGGGAGCTGTTTTTT. The encoded protein is CASSPLPGQGGAGELFF.